This TCR beta chain derives from a study of vaccination and CD4 T cells after COVID-19. Germline CDR1 MDHEN, CDR2 SYDVKM. This CDR3 has 14 amino acids. The V gene end was trimmed by 5 bases and the J gene end by 3 bases; junction bases not matched to a gene: 6. As for treatment: approximately nine-day PBMC culture with coronavirus spike peptide pools or control peptides (ViraFEST assay). Antigen-specific T cell expansion with peptide pools preceded TCR sequencing in the ViraFEST approach. The Oncomine TCR Beta short-read assay was applied to DNA of cultured CD4+ T cells. Scientists extracted genomic DNA from CD4+ T cells grown in culture. TCRdb recomputed calls from the PCR reads with MiXCR, one row per CDR3 protein. The sample has roughly 20,000 distinct CDR3 sequences, 26% seen once. This clonotype was counted only a few times. The antigen is undetermined.

Sequencing was carried out using cultured CD4+ T cells from blood. V usage is TRBV28 and J usage is TRBJ1-2; 7 bases match TRBD1. The receptor was isolated from a human donor with COVID-19. CDR3 in amino acids: CASSETGMDYGYTF. The CDR3 DNA reads as TGTGCCAGCAGTGAGACAGGGATGGACTATGGCTACACCTTC.